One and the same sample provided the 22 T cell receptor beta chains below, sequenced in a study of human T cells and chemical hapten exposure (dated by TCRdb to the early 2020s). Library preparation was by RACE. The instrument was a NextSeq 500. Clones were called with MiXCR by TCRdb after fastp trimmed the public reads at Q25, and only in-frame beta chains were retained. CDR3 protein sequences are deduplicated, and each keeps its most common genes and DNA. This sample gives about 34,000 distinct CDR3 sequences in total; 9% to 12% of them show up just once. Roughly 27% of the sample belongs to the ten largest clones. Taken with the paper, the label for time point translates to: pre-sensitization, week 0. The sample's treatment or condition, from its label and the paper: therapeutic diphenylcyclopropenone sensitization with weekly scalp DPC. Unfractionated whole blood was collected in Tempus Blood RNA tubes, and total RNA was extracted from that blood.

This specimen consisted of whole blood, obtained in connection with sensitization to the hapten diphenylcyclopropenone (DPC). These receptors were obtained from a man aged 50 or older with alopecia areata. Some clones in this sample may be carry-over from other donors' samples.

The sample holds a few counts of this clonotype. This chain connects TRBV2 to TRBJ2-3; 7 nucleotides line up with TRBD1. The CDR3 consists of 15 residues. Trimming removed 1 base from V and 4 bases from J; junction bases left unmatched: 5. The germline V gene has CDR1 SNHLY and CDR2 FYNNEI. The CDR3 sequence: CASSEGDRGADTQYF. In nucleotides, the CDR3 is TGTGCCAGCAGTGAAGGGGACAGAGGTGCAGATACGCAGTATTTT.

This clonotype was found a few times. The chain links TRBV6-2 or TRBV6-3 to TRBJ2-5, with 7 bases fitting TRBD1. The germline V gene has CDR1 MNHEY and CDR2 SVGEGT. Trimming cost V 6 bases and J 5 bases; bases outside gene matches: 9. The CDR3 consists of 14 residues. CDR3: CASRPDRVLETQYF. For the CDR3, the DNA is TGTGCCAGCAGACCCGACAGGGTCTTGGAGACCCAGTACTTC.

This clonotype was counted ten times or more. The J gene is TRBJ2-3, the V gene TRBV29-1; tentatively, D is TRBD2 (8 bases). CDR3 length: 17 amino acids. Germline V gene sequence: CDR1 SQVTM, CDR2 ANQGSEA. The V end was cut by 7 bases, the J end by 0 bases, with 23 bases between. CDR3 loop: CSAAGTVSGTSTDTQYF. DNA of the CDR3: TGCAGCGCAGCCGGGACAGTTAGCGGGACGAGCACAGATACGCAGTATTTT.

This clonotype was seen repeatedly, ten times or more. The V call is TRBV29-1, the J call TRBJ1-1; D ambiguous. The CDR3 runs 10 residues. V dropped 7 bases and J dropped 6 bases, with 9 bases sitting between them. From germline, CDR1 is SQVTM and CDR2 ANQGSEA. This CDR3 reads CSATDAEAFF. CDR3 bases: TGCAGCGCTACGGATGCTGAAGCTTTCTTT.

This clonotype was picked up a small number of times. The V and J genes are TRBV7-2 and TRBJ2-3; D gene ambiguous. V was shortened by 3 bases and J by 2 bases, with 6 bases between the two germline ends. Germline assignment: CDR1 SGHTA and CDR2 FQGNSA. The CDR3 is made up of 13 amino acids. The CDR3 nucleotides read TGTGCCAGCAGCTTGACTGACACAGATACGCAGTATTTT. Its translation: CASSLTDTDTQYF.

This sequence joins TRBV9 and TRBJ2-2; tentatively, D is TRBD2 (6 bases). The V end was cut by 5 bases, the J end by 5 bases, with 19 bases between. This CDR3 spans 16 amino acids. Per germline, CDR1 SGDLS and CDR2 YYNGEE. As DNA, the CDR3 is TGTGCCAGCAGAAGTCGCTGGGCCGCGGGGACCGGGGAGCTGTTTTTT. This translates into CASRSRWAAGTGELFF.

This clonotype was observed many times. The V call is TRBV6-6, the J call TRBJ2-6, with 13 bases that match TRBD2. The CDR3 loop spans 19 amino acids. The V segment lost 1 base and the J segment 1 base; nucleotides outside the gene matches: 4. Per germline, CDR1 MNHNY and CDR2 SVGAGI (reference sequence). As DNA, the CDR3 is TGTGCCAGCAGTTACTGGACTAGCGGGAGACGGTCTGGGGCCAACGTCCTGACTTTC. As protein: CASSYWTSGRRSGANVLTF.

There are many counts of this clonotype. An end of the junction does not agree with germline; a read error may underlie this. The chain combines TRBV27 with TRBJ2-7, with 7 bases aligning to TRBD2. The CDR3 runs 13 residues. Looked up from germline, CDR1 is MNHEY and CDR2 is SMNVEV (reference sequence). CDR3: CASSLSWGGPLDF. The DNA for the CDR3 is TGTGCCAGCAGTTTATCCTGGGGGGGACCTCTCGACTTC.

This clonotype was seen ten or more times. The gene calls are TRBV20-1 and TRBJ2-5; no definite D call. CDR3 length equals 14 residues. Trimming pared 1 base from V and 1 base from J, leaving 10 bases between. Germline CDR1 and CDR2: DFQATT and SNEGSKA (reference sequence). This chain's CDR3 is CSARGAKFQETQYF. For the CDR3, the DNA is TGCAGTGCTAGAGGTGCAAAGTTCCAAGAGACCCAGTACTTC.

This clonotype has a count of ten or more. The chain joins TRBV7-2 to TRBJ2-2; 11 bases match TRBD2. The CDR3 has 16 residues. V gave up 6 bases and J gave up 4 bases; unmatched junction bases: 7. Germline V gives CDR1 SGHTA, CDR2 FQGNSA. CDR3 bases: TGTGCCAGCAGTCGCCTAGCGGGAGGAGTCACCGGGGAGCTGTTTTTT. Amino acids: CASSRLAGGVTGELFF.

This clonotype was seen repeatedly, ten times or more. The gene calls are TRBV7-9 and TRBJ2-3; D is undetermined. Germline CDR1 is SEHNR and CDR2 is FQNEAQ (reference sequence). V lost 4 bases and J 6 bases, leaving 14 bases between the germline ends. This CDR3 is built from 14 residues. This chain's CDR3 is CASSSRLLRDTQYF. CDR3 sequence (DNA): TGTGCCAGCAGCTCTCGACTGCTGCGGGATACGCAGTATTTT.

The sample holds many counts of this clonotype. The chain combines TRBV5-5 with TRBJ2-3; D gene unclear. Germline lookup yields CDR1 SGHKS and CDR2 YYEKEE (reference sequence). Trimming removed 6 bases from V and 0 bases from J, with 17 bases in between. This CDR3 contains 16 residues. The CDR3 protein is CASILRLVPSTDTQYF. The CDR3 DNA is TGTGCCAGCATTTTGCGCCTAGTCCCAAGCACAGATACGCAGTATTTT.

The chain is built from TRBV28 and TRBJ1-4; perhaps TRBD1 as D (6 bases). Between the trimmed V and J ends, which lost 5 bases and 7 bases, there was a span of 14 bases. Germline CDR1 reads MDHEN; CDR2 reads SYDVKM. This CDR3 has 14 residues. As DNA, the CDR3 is TGTGCCAGCAGTCAAGGGGGAAACTTTGAAAAACTGTTTTTT. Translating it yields CASSQGGNFEKLFF.

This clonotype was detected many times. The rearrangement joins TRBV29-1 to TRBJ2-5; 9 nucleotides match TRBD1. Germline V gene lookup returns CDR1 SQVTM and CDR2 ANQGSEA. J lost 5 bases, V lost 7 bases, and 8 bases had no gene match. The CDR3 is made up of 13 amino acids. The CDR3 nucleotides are TGCAGCGCCCCGGGACAGGGTATGGAGACCCAGTACTTC. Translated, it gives CSAPGQGMETQYF.

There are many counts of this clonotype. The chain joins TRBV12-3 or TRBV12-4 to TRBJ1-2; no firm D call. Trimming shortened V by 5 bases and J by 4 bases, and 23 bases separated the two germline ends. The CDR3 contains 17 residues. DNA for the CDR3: TGTGCCAGCAGTCCACCGGGTTACTACCAACTAGGCTATGGCTACACCTTC. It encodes CASSPPGYYQLGYGYTF.

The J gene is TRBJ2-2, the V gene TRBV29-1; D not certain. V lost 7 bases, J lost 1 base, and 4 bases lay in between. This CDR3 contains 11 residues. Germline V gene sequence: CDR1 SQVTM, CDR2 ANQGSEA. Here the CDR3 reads CSAKNTGELFF. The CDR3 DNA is TGCAGCGCTAAGAACACCGGGGAGCTGTTTTTT.

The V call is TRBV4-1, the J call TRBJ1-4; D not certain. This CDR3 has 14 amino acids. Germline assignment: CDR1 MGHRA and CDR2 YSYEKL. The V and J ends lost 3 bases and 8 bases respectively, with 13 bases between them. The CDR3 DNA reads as TGCGCCAGCAGCCATCCCCCGAGGAAGGAAAAACTGTTTTTT. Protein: CASSHPPRKEKLFF.

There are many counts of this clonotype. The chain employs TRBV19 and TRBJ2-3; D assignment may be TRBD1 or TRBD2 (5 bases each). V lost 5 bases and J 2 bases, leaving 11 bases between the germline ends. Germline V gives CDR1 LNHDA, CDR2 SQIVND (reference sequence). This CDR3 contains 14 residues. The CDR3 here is CASSARGYTDTQYF. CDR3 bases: TGTGCCAGTAGTGCCCGGGGCTACACAGATACGCAGTATTTT.

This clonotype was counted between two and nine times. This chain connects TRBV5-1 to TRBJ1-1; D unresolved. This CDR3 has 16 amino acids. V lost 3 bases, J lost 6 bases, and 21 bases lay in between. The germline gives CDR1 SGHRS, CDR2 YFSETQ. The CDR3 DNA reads TGCGCCAGCAGCTCGACGACGCGATCATCAGGCGCTGAAGCTTTCTTT. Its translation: CASSSTTRSSGAEAFF.

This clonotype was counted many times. The CDR3 spells CASSESAAPGYTF. CDR3 DNA: TGCGCCAGCAGTGAGTCGGCAGCCCCGGGCTACACCTTC. The chain joins TRBV10-2 to TRBJ1-2; D uncertain. Trimming removed 0 bases at V and 8 bases at J, with 10 bases between. CDR1 WSHSY and CDR2 SAAADI come from the germline V gene. The CDR3 runs 13 residues.

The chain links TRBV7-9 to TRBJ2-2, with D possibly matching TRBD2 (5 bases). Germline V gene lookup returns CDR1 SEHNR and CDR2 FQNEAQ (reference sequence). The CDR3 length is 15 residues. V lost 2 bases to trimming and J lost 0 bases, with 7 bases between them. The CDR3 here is CASSLLDSNTGELFF. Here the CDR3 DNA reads TGTGCCAGCAGCTTATTGGACTCGAACACCGGGGAGCTGTTTTTT.

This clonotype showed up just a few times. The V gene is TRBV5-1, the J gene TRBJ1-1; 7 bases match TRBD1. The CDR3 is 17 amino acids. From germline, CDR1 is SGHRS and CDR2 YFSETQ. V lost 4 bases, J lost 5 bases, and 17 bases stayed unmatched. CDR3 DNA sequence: TGCGCCAGCAGCCTGTACCCAATGCGAGGGGGCGGAACTGAAGCTTTCTTT. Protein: CASSLYPMRGGGTEAFF.